The text below deals with one T cell receptor (beta chain). No antigen is known for it. Terminally differentiated effector memory CD45RA+ cells were excluded from the naive CD8 cells, which were CD45RO-negative and positively selected for CCR7. The data derive from a study of shared clonotypes between healthy human individuals. Turning to the study itself: A couple of women and a few men aged 18 to 49 made up the donors.

Per germline, CDR1 SEHNR and CDR2 FQNEAQ (reference sequence). The CDR3 is 15 residues long. V trimming: 5 bases; J trimming: 5 bases; junction bases outside the gene matches: 1. The input for sorted-subset replicate PCRs was approximately 210 ng DNA, tens of thousands of T cell genomes. Some clones are missing from TCRdb's copy, which holds only in-frame ones; the method was immunoSEQ multiplex PCR. In the table there are about 2.2 million clones, roughly 95% of which are singletons. Regarding the study as a whole: For naive CD4 cells, roughly 5% of clonotypes were shared across a few donors.

The clonotype was recovered from a young man in good health. Some clones in this sample may be carry-over from other donors' samples. The specimen was naive CD8+ T cells from PBMCs. The V call is TRBV7-9, the J call TRBJ2-1; 15 bases agree with TRBD2. As DNA, the CDR3 is TGTGCCAGCAGCGGACTAGCGGGAGGGCACAATGAGCAGTTCTTC. As protein: CASSGLAGGHNEQFF. Combining the CDR3 with reference TRBV7-9 and TRBJ2-1 gives the whole variable domain DTGVSQNPRHKITKRGQNVTFRCDPISEHNRLYWYRQTLGQGPEFLTYFQNEAQLEKSRLLSDRFSAERPKGSFSTLEIQRTEQGDSAMYLCASSGLAGGHNEQFFGPGTRLTVL.